The 9 T cell receptor beta chains given below trace back to one sample, sequenced in a study of monozygotic twins with inflammatory bowel disease. TCRdb reprocessed the 5' RACE reads, with one entry per CDR3 protein and no DNA. Recorded for this sample: approximately 150,000 distinct CDR3 sequences. Sequenced: blood. These receptors all come from a human donor with ulcerative colitis or Crohn's disease, or a healthy co-twin of an affected twin (not recorded which).

The chain is built from TRBV20-1 and TRBJ1-2. The length of the CDR3 is 15 residues. Germline V gene lookup returns CDR1 DFQATT and CDR2 SNEGSKA (reference sequence). This CDR3 reads CSASSGSLLNYGYTF.

The chain is built from TRBV5-5 and TRBJ1-1; TCRdb's D call of TRBD1 is untestable without DNA. This CDR3 has 16 residues. CDR1 and CDR2 from the germline V gene are SGHKS and YYEKEE (reference sequence). The chain's CDR3 is CASSHARGLMNTEAFF.

The chain is built from TRBV20-1 and TRBJ2-7; TCRdb's assignment of TRBD2 cannot be checked, as there is no DNA. The length of the CDR3 is 14 residues. Germline assignment: CDR1 DFQATT and CDR2 SNEGSKA (reference sequence). The CDR3 is CSARPPDRIHEQYF.

The CDR3 loop is CASSPGQAYTEAFF. The chain is built from TRBV5-1 and TRBJ1-1; absent DNA, TCRdb's TRBD1 call cannot be checked. The germline V gene has CDR1 SGHRS and CDR2 YFSETQ. The length of the CDR3 is 14 residues.

This chain uses TRBV11-2 with TRBJ2-3; TCRdb's D call, TRBD1, is unchecked because there is no DNA. The CDR3 is 18 amino acids. Germline values: CDR1 SGHAT, CDR2 FQNNGV. The CDR3 protein is CASSLVTPLAAPRDTQYF. The entire variable domain, with the rest obtained from reference TRBV11-2 and TRBJ2-3, is as follows: EAGVAQSPRYKIIEKRQSVAFWCNPISGHATLYWYQQILGQGPKLLIQFQNNGVVDDSQLPKDRFSAERLKGVDSTLKIQPAKLEDSAVYLCASSLVTPLAAPRDTQYFGPGTRLTVL.

The genes are TRBV7-2 and TRBJ2-5; TCRdb proposes TRBD1, but this gene call is untestable without DNA. From germline, CDR1 is SGHTA and CDR2 FQGNSA. This CDR3 comprises 15 residues. CDR3 loop: CASSFQRGQGETQYF. The whole variable domain, remainder taken from reference TRBV7-2 and TRBJ2-5, is GAGVSQSPSNKVTEKGKDVELRCDPISGHTALYWYRQSLGQGLEFLIYFQGNSAPDKSGLPSDRFSAERTGGSVSTLTIQRTQQEDSAVYLCASSFQRGQGETQYFGPGTRLLVL.

The rearrangement uses TRBV7-6 and TRBJ2-1; TCRdb names TRBD1, which stays unverified in the absence of DNA. The CDR3 spans 15 residues. The germline gives CDR1 SGHVS, CDR2 FNYEAQ. The CDR3 region is CASSASGTGNNEQFF.

The chain joins TRBV9 to TRBJ1-1; TCRdb calls TRBD1, which cannot be checked without DNA. The CDR3 is made up of 15 amino acids. Looked up from germline, CDR1 is SGDLS and CDR2 is YYNGEE. The CDR3 region is CASSAGDRANTEAFF.

The chain carries TRBV7-6 and TRBJ2-1; TCRdb lists TRBD1, though no DNA is available to test this call. Germline CDR1 SGHVS, CDR2 FNYEAQ. CDR3 length: 19 residues. CDR3 residues: CASSWPTKGGAGSYNEQFF.